What follows is one T cell receptor (beta chain) and its context. Its target is unknown. The sorted conventional CD4 T cells were gated as CD4+CD127+. This sample was included in a study of B cell selection in AIRE deficiency. Study observations and caveats: About 30.6% of healthy-shared Treg sequences were found among patient Tconv cells. AIRE-deficient Tconv and Treg repertoires matched healthy donors in TCRBV, CDR3 length, diversity.

This CDR3 region has 15 residues. V lost 5 bases and J lost 7; bases outside the gene matches: 7. CDR1 is MNHNY and CDR2 is SVGAGI in the germline V gene (reference sequence). Source study methods: Approximately 1x10^5 patient and about 1.4x10^5 healthy donor in-frame TCRbeta sequences came from conventional T cells. The repertoire was sequenced with immunoSEQ multiplex PCR; TCRdb's copy has only in-frame clones and lacks some. D and trimming come from the DNA, and the V and J calls and clone size come from that table. The sample records some 27,000 clones, less than 97% being singletons. This rearrangement joins TRBV6-6 to TRBJ1-4; 10 bases line up with TRBD1. The source material was CD4+CD127+ conventional T cells sorted from PBMCs. The TCR sequence derives from a human donor in good health. Here the CDR3 reads CASSQATGGGEKLFF. Written as DNA, the CDR3 is TGTGCCAGCAGTCAAGCGACAGGGGGCGGTGAAAAACTGTTTTTT.